The 25 T cell receptor beta chains listed next were all sequenced from one sample in a study of lymphopenia after photon versus proton radiotherapy. The data were produced by immunoSEQ multiplex PCR, yet TCRdb's version contains in-frame clones alone and is incomplete. The data hold about 40,000 clones, with about 82% observed a single time. The sequencing here drew on peripheral blood, taken from a patient treated with proton-based radiotherapy. The receptors were gathered from a woman in her 70s with pancreatic cancer. Some clones in this sample may be carry-over from other donors' samples.

This chain uses TRBV4-3 with TRBJ2-1; possible D gene TRBD1, 5 bases. This CDR3 contains 15 residues. The V end lost 4 bases, the J end lost 0 bases, and 10 bases lay between the germline ends. Germline V CDR1 and CDR2: LGHNA, YSLEER. CDR3 amino acids: CASSLRQYSYNEQFF. The DNA for the CDR3 is TGCGCCAGCAGCCTACGACAGTACTCCTACAATGAGCAGTTCTTC.

The chain recombines TRBV28 with TRBJ1-2; D not resolved. Between the trimmed V and J ends, which lost 7 bases and 3 bases, there was a span of 12 bases. The CDR3 is 13 residues long. Germline V gives CDR1 MDHEN, CDR2 SYDVKM. CDR3 sequence (DNA): TGTGCCAGCACGCCGCGACTTTACTATGGCTACACCTTC. Encoded protein: CASTPRLYYGYTF.

V gene TRBV18 combines with J gene TRBJ2-7, with TRBD1 matching 7 bases. CDR3 length: 15 amino acids. In germline, CDR1 is KGHSH, CDR2 LQKENI. After removal of 3 bases from V and 3 bases from J, the junction contained 8 bases not matched to a gene. CDR3 DNA sequence: TGTGCCAGCTCACCCGGACCCAACAGGGGCTACGAGCAGTACTTC. Translating gives CASSPGPNRGYEQYF.

The chain recombines TRBV2 with TRBJ2-7, with TRBD2 matching 7 bases. The CDR3 runs 15 residues. Germline CDR1 reads SNHLY; CDR2 reads FYNNEI. Germline trimming cut 7 bases from V and 5 bases from J; bases unmatched to any gene: 14. CDR3 sequence reads: CASKAGAPEGNEQYF. CDR3 nucleotides: TGTGCCAGCAAGGCGGGAGCGCCCGAGGGGAACGAGCAGTACTTC.

J is TRBJ1-1 and V is TRBV27; D might be TRBD1 (5 bases). Between the trimmed V and J ends, which lost 6 bases and 1 base, there was a span of 21 bases. The CDR3 covers 17 residues. Germline lookup yields CDR1 MNHEY and CDR2 SMNVEV (reference sequence). CDR3 coding DNA: TGTGCCAGCAGCACTAACCTGGGGCGCTGGGGGAACACTGAAGCTTTCTTT. Translation: CASSTNLGRWGNTEAFF.

J is TRBJ2-4 and V is TRBV19, with 7 bases fitting TRBD1. J lost 7 bases, V lost 7 bases, and 7 bases had no gene match. Germline V CDR1 and CDR2: LNHDA, SQIVND (reference sequence). The CDR3 runs to 13 residues. CDR3 sequence (DNA): TGTGCCAGTACCCCGACAGGGAGCAACATTCAGTACTTC. This encodes CASTPTGSNIQYF.

The rearrangement uses TRBV5-4 and TRBJ2-7; 7 bases agree with TRBD2. Trimming at V came to 3 bases and at J to 3 bases, leaving 12 bases not matched to a gene. The CDR3 extends over 16 amino acids. Germline V gene sequence: CDR1 SGHNT, CDR2 YYREEE (reference sequence). Here the CDR3 reads CASSSPGGRLNYEQYF. In DNA, the CDR3 is TGTGCCAGCAGCTCGCCGGGGGGAAGGTTAAACTACGAGCAGTACTTC. The complete variable domain, with remaining parts taken from reference TRBV5-4 and TRBJ2-7, reads ETGVTQSPTHLIKTRGQQVTLRCSSQSGHNTVSWYQQALGQGPQFIFQYYREEENGRGNFPPRFSGLQFPNYSSELNVNALELDDSALYLCASSSPGGRLNYEQYFGPGTRLTVT.

The chain recombines TRBV18 with TRBJ2-1; TRBD1 agrees at 7 bases. The CDR3 sequence is 14 residues long. Germline CDR1 KGHSH, CDR2 LQKENI. With 3 bases clipped from V and 7 bases from J, the junction kept 6 bases outside the gene matches. The chain's CDR3 is CASSPATGLNEQFF. As DNA, the CDR3 is TGTGCCAGCTCACCGGCGACAGGGCTGAATGAGCAGTTCTTC.

This clone was observed a handful of times. The chain employs TRBV19 and TRBJ1-2, with D hard to call. This CDR3 region has 11 residues. The V gene's germline CDR1 is LNHDA and CDR2 SQIVND (reference sequence). V was cut by 4 bases and J by 7 bases, with 7 bases left in between. CDR3 coding DNA: TGTGCCAGTAGTACGAGCGGTGGCTACACCTTC. Its translation is CASSTSGGYTF.

V is TRBV5-6 and J is TRBJ2-3, with D possibly TRBD1 on 6 matching bases. Germline V CDR1 and CDR2: SGHDT, YYEEEE. The CDR3 has 16 amino acids. Trimming cost V 4 bases and J 1 base, with 16 bases left between them. CDR3 nucleotides: TGTGCCAGCAGCGGGGGCCTTTGGATACGCACAGATACGCAGTATTTT. It yields the protein CASSGGLWIRTDTQYF.

The rearrangement uses TRBV6-5 and TRBJ2-3, with 8 bases lining up with TRBD2. Trimming cost V 7 bases and J 0 bases; bases outside gene matches: 6. The germline gives CDR1 MNHEY, CDR2 SVGAGI. CDR3 length: 15 residues. The CDR3 coding sequence is TGTGCCAGCACGCCACTAGCGGAGAGCACAGATACGCAGTATTTT. Translating it yields CASTPLAESTDTQYF.

This rearrangement joins TRBV5-1 to TRBJ1-4, with a possible D match to TRBD1 (5 bases). The CDR3 is 13 amino acids. V lost 4 bases to trimming and J lost 11 bases, with 15 bases between them. Germline V CDR1 and CDR2: SGHRS, YFSETQ. The CDR3 DNA reads as TGCGCCAGCAGCCAAGAGGGGTTCGGCAAACTGTTTTTT. This gives the protein CASSQEGFGKLFF.

The V call is TRBV30, the J call TRBJ1-1, with D perhaps matching TRBD1 (5 bases). Trimming took off 5 bases at V and 5 bases at J, with 21 bases between the two ends. The CDR3 consists of 15 residues. CDR1 is GTSNPN and CDR2 is SVGIG in the germline V gene (reference sequence). The CDR3 DNA is TGTGCCTGGGGAAATATACGGGGCTCGAGGACTGAAGCTTTCTTT. Translating gives CAWGNIRGSRTEAFF.

The chain employs TRBV29-1 and TRBJ1-2; 10 nucleotides align to TRBD1. CDR1 and CDR2 from the germline V gene are SQVTM and ANQGSEA. V dropped 3 bases and J dropped 5; count of bases not matched to a gene: 6. This CDR3 comprises 14 residues. DNA of the CDR3: TGCAGCGTTGACGGGACAGGGGCGGGTTATGGCTACACCTTC. Its translation: CSVDGTGAGYGYTF.

The rearrangement joins TRBV28 to TRBJ2-4; D might be TRBD1 (6 bases). Trimming removed 6 bases at V and 0 bases at J, with 12 bases between. The CDR3 runs to 15 residues. Germline V lookup: CDR1 MDHEN, CDR2 SYDVKM. This chain's CDR3 is CASRRTALAKNIQYF. In DNA, the CDR3 is TGTGCCAGCAGAAGGACAGCTCTAGCCAAAAACATTCAGTACTTC. Drawing the rest from reference TRBV28 and TRBJ2-4, the complete variable domain is DVKVTQSSRYLVKRTGEKVFLECVQDMDHENMFWYRQDPGLGLRLIYFSYDVKMKEKGDIPEGYSVSREKKERFSLILESASTNQTSMYLCASRRTALAKNIQYFGAGTRLSVL.

This chain links TRBV6-1 with TRBJ2-2, with D perhaps TRBD1 (6 bases). V was shortened by 4 bases and J by 7 bases, with 25 bases between the two germline ends. CDR1 MNHNS and CDR2 SASEGT come from the germline V gene. CDR3 length: 18 residues. DNA for the CDR3: TGTGCCAGCAGTGTTACTCAAAGGAGAAGACAGGAGATCGGGGAGCTGTTTTTT. Its translation is CASSVTQRRRQEIGELFF.

This chain uses TRBV13 with TRBJ2-5; TRBD1 aligns across 9 bases. The last part of the DNA fits TRBJ2-7 better; the J call may be wrong. The V gene's germline CDR1 is PRHDT and CDR2 FYEKMQ (reference sequence). CDR3 length: 15 residues. Written as DNA, the CDR3 is TGTGCCAGCAGCAGACCGGGACAGGGAAACTACGAGCAGTACTTC. As protein: CASSRPGQGNYEQYF.

The chain's CDR3 is CASSYSGGRDTGELFF. DNA for the CDR3: TGTGCCAGCAGTTACTCAGGCGGGAGGGACACCGGGGAGCTGTTTTTT. The chain joins TRBV6-6 to TRBJ2-2; 9 bases map to TRBD2. The CDR3 covers 16 residues. CDR1 and CDR2 from the germline V gene are MNHNY and SVGAGI (reference sequence). The V gene end was trimmed by 0 bases and the J gene end by 3 bases; junction bases not matched to a gene: 2.

The chain employs TRBV5-1 and TRBJ1-2; 7 positions agree with TRBD1. The junction had 8 bases not matched to a gene; V was cut back by 0 bases and J by 6 bases. Germline values: CDR1 SGHRS, CDR2 YFSETQ. The CDR3 sequence is 15 residues long. CDR3 residues: CASSLVSGGRDGYTF. The DNA for the CDR3 is TGCGCCAGCAGCTTGGTTTCAGGGGGTAGGGATGGCTACACCTTC.

This clone showed up just a few times. This chain links TRBV27 with TRBJ1-1, with 7 bases fitting TRBD1. CDR1 and CDR2 (germline): MNHEY, SMNVEV (reference sequence). This CDR3 spans 14 amino acids. J was trimmed by 6 bases and V by 6 bases; bases with no gene match: 10. The CDR3, as DNA: TGTGCCAGCAGGTGGTCGGGACAGAGACCTGAAGCTTTCTTT. This sequence encodes CASRWSGQRPEAFF.

This clone showed up just once. V usage is TRBV6-1 and J usage is TRBJ1-1; a possible D gene is TRBD1 (5 bases). Germline V gene lookup returns CDR1 MNHNS and CDR2 SASEGT. Between the trimmed V and J ends, which lost 7 bases and 3 bases, there was a span of 12 bases. CDR3 length equals 13 residues. This chain's CDR3 is CASMVLGDTEAFF. In nucleotides, the CDR3 is TGTGCCAGCATGGTATTGGGGGACACTGAAGCTTTCTTT.

The chain recombines TRBV29-1 with TRBJ1-1, with 8 bases matching TRBD1. CDR1 and CDR2 (germline): SQVTM, ANQGSEA. This CDR3 is built from 13 residues. Trimming cost V 4 bases and J 4 bases; bases outside gene matches: 5. In DNA form, the CDR3 reads TGCAGCGTTGTGGTGGGACAGGCCACTGAAGCTTTCTTT. The encoded protein is CSVVVGQATEAFF.

The CDR3 bases are TGTGCCAGCAGCCCATGGGGGGTGTACGGGGAGCTGTTTTTT. It encodes CASSPWGVYGELFF. The chain links TRBV27 to TRBJ2-2, with D perhaps matching TRBD2 (6 bases). The ends were cut back, 6 bases at V and 7 bases at J, with 15 bases in the middle. The CDR3 contains 14 residues. Germline CDR1 is MNHEY and CDR2 is SMNVEV (reference sequence).

The rearrangement joins TRBV13 to TRBJ2-5; 9 bases are shared with TRBD1. CDR3 length: 16 amino acids. J lost 4 bases, V lost 4 bases, and 10 bases had no gene match. Germline V gene data show CDR1 as PRHDT and CDR2 as FYEKMQ (reference sequence). The CDR3, as DNA: TGTGCCAGCAGCTATGGGACCGACAGGGGGAGAGAGACCCAGTACTTC. This gives the protein CASSYGTDRGRETQYF.

This clone was found once. The V gene is TRBV18, the J gene TRBJ2-1; 9 nucleotides match TRBD2. With V trimmed by 2 bases and J by 5 bases, 4 bases remained unmatched. Germline V CDR1 and CDR2: KGHSH, LQKENI. The CDR3 has 15 residues. For the CDR3, the DNA is TGTGCCAGCTCACCAGTGCTAGCGGGGCACAATGAGCAGTTCTTC. Residues: CASSPVLAGHNEQFF.